Listed below are T cell receptor beta chains from one sample, sequenced in a study of T cells and Merkel cell carcinoma outcomes. The table came from immunoSEQ multiplex PCR; TCRdb's copy has only in-frame clones and leaves some out. The data show 15,000 to 17,000 clones, about 87% seen once. Material: tumor tissue from Merkel cell carcinoma. The receptors derive from a human donor with Merkel cell carcinoma. Each CDR3 is given without its conserved first and last residue. The size entry is marked missing in some rows and otherwise reads once, few, many or a size class.

>-|11|TRBJ1-4|TRBV18
ASSETDNEKLF
>few|13|TRBJ2-2|TRBV5-1
ASSSGTGGTGELF
>few|11|TRBJ1-2|TRBV27
ASSLPTGYGYT
>-|13|TRBJ2-1|TRBV4-1
ASSYDRGGQNEQF
>-|12|TRBJ1-3|TRBV19
ASSIAGPRNTIY
>-|12|TRBJ2-1|TRBV6-1
ASSPGLVYNEQF
>-|10|TRBJ1-1|TRBV9
ASSGSEGEAF
>once|16|TRBJ2-6|TRBV10-2
ASSESPSPSSGANVLT
>few|13|TRBJ2-3|TRBV4-2
ASSQDRRMTDTQY
>-|12|TRBJ1-6|TRBV7-9
ASSRTGFNSPLH
>-|13|TRBJ2-1|TRBV5-8
VSSQGLSSYNEQF
>-|13|TRBJ2-7|TRBV4-1
ASSRGGTGFYEQY
>-|14|TRBJ2-1|TRBV9
ASSATSGGSWKAQF
>-|12|TRBJ2-2|TRBV2
ASKEDSNIGELF
>-|13|TRBJ2-3|TRBV7-8
ASSLDHSWQDTQY
>few|13|TRBJ2-2|TRBV11-1
ASSRDGSNTGELF
>-|11|TRBJ1-2|TRBV7-9
ASSNDGVGGYT
>-|15|TRBJ1-4|TRBV6-1
ASSEGRGWTANEKLF
>-|12|TRBJ1-2|TRBV18
ASSPPPGGMGYT
>-|16|TRBJ2-5|TRBV5-1
ASSRWVLETGGIKTQY
>-|10|TRBJ2-2|TRBV19
ASSTQGGELF
>-|9|TRBJ2-1|TRBV6-1
ASRTNDEQF